This is a list of T cell receptor beta chains from one sample in a study of blood T cell repertoires in COVID-19. Produced via immunoSEQ multiplex PCR; TCRdb's table is partial and in-frame only. Here the sample spans 110,000 to 150,000 clones, about 80% being singletons. Sequenced input: peripheral blood. All receptors derive from a man aged 55 to 70 with acute or convalescent COVID-19. Each CDR3 is given with its conserved first and last residue. D genes are given only for firm matches. A clone size is listed for some rows: how often the clone was seen (once, few, many), or a class if it is expanded.

cdr3_nt: TGTGCCAGCCGGGCTAGCGGGAGGTACGAGCAGTACTTC; cdr3_aa: CASRASGRYEQYF; d_call: TRBD2; v_call: TRBV3-1/TRBV3-2; clone_size: .; j_call: TRBJ2-7
cdr3_nt: TGTGCTTGTCGAGGGTCTGGAAACACCATATATTTT; cdr3_aa: CACRGSGNTIYF; d_call: .; v_call: TRBV30; clone_size: .; j_call: TRBJ1-3
cdr3_nt: TGTGCCAGCAGCTTCACCCAGGGTTCCTACAATGAGCAGTTCTTC; cdr3_aa: CASSFTQGSYNEQFF; d_call: .; v_call: TRBV5-4; clone_size: .; j_call: TRBJ2-1
cdr3_nt: TGTGCCTGGAGAAAACACCGGGACAGGGCTACAGATACGCAGTATTTT; cdr3_aa: CAWRKHRDRATDTQYF; d_call: TRBD1; v_call: TRBV30; clone_size: .; j_call: TRBJ2-3
cdr3_nt: TGTGCCAGCAGCGGGACAGCGGCCGGCTACACCTTC; cdr3_aa: CASSGTAAGYTF; d_call: TRBD1; v_call: TRBV12-3/TRBV12-4; clone_size: .; j_call: TRBJ1-2
cdr3_nt: TGCAGCGTGAGGGAGCAAGCTAACTATGGCTACACCTTC; cdr3_aa: CSVREQANYGYTF; d_call: .; v_call: TRBV29-1; clone_size: .; j_call: TRBJ1-2
cdr3_nt: TGTGCCAGCAGTTTAAGCGGGGGAGTCACAGATACGCAGTATTTT; cdr3_aa: CASSLSGGVTDTQYF; d_call: TRBD2; v_call: TRBV28; clone_size: .; j_call: TRBJ2-3
cdr3_nt: TGCGCCAGCAGCCAAGTTGAACAGGGAGTTGAGCAGTTCTTC; cdr3_aa: CASSQVEQGVEQFF; d_call: .; v_call: TRBV4-1; clone_size: few; j_call: TRBJ2-1
cdr3_nt: TGTGCCTGGAGTGTATCCGGGGTTGGCTATGGCTACACCTTC; cdr3_aa: CAWSVSGVGYGYTF; d_call: .; v_call: TRBV30; clone_size: once; j_call: TRBJ1-2
cdr3_nt: TGTGCCAGCTCACCCTCTCTCAATGAGCAGTTCTTC; cdr3_aa: CASSPSLNEQFF; d_call: .; v_call: TRBV18; clone_size: few; j_call: TRBJ2-1
cdr3_nt: TGCAGCGCGACCACTCGGGGGGCAGGTGGAAACACCATATATTTT; cdr3_aa: CSATTRGAGGNTIYF; d_call: .; v_call: TRBV29-1; clone_size: .; j_call: TRBJ1-3
cdr3_nt: TGCGCCAGCAGCCAGACCGCCGGGACTACCTCCTACGAGCAGTACTTC; cdr3_aa: CASSQTAGTTSYEQYF; d_call: TRBD2; v_call: TRBV4-3; clone_size: .; j_call: TRBJ2-7
cdr3_nt: TGTGCCAGCTCCCTGACAGGGGAGTATGGCTCTGGAAACACCATATATTTT; cdr3_aa: CASSLTGEYGSGNTIYF; d_call: TRBD1; v_call: TRBV18; clone_size: .; j_call: TRBJ1-3
cdr3_nt: TGTGCCAGCCATTCGCGGGGGCATATGAACACTGAAGCTTTCTTT; cdr3_aa: CASHSRGHMNTEAFF; d_call: .; v_call: TRBV28; clone_size: .; j_call: TRBJ1-1
cdr3_nt: TGTGCCAGCAGCTTAGAGGCAGGGCTCTCCTACGAGCAGTACTTC; cdr3_aa: CASSLEAGLSYEQYF; d_call: .; v_call: TRBV7-8; clone_size: .; j_call: TRBJ2-7
cdr3_nt: TGTGCCAGCAGCTTAACAGGGGCCTTCAATCAGCCCCAGCATTTT; cdr3_aa: CASSLTGAFNQPQHF; d_call: TRBD1; v_call: TRBV5-8; clone_size: .; j_call: TRBJ1-5
cdr3_nt: TGTGCCAGCAGCCCCATCGGGACGGGGGGTGAAAAACTGTTTTTT; cdr3_aa: CASSPIGTGGEKLFF; d_call: .; v_call: TRBV6-2/TRBV6-3; clone_size: .; j_call: TRBJ1-4
cdr3_nt: TGTGCCAGCAGTTACCGAGAGGGGAACACTGAAGCTTTCTTT; cdr3_aa: CASSYREGNTEAFF; d_call: .; v_call: TRBV6-5; clone_size: .; j_call: TRBJ1-1
cdr3_nt: TGTGCCAGCAGTTTGTACATCCAGACACCTACTGAAGCTTTCTTT; cdr3_aa: CASSLYIQTPTEAFF; d_call: .; v_call: TRBV27; clone_size: .; j_call: TRBJ1-1
cdr3_nt: TGTGCCAGCAGCGTAGCGAGTCGACAGGGAGGCTTGGATACGCAGTATTTT; cdr3_aa: CASSVASRQGGLDTQYF; d_call: .; v_call: TRBV9; clone_size: .; j_call: TRBJ2-3
cdr3_nt: TGCAGTGCCGCGGACAGGGGGCAGTATTTT; cdr3_aa: CSAADRGQYF; d_call: TRBD1; v_call: TRBV20-1; clone_size: once; j_call: TRBJ2-3
cdr3_nt: TGTGCCAGCAGCGTCGGGACAGATATTAACACCGGGGAGCTGTTTTTT; cdr3_aa: CASSVGTDINTGELFF; d_call: TRBD1; v_call: TRBV9; clone_size: .; j_call: TRBJ2-2
cdr3_nt: TGTGCCAGCAGCTTATCTAGCGGGAACACCGGGGAGCTGTTTTTT; cdr3_aa: CASSLSSGNTGELFF; d_call: TRBD2; v_call: TRBV7-2; clone_size: once; j_call: TRBJ2-2
cdr3_nt: TGCAGCGTTGAAAAGGGACAGGGCCAAGGAAAACTGTTTTTT; cdr3_aa: CSVEKGQGQGKLFF; d_call: TRBD1; v_call: TRBV29-1; clone_size: .; j_call: TRBJ1-4
cdr3_nt: TGTGCCAGCAGCCAAGCCAGGATGAACACTGAAGCTTTCTTT; cdr3_aa: CASSQARMNTEAFF; d_call: .; v_call: TRBV3-1/TRBV3-2; clone_size: .; j_call: TRBJ1-1
cdr3_nt: TGTGCCAGCAGCCAAGAGGGAGCGGGAGTTGGGCGTTACGAGCAGTACTTC; cdr3_aa: CASSQEGAGVGRYEQYF; d_call: TRBD2; v_call: TRBV14; clone_size: .; j_call: TRBJ2-7
cdr3_nt: TGTGCCAGCAGTGACTGCTCTTATTGGACTAGCGGGATCAACGAGCAGTACTTC; cdr3_aa: CASSDCSYWTSGINEQYF; d_call: TRBD2; v_call: TRBV25-1; clone_size: .; j_call: TRBJ2-7
cdr3_nt: TGCGCCAGCAGCATTTCAGGGGGCTACGAGCAGTACTTC; cdr3_aa: CASSISGGYEQYF; d_call: TRBD1; v_call: TRBV4-1; clone_size: .; j_call: TRBJ2-7
cdr3_nt: TGTGCCAGCAAGCCTGACTATAATGAAAAACTGTTTTTT; cdr3_aa: CASKPDYNEKLFF; d_call: .; v_call: TRBV2; clone_size: .; j_call: TRBJ1-4
cdr3_nt: TGTGCCAGCAGTTACCGAGGGAGGAATGAAAAACTGTTTTTT; cdr3_aa: CASSYRGRNEKLFF; d_call: .; v_call: TRBV6-6; clone_size: once; j_call: TRBJ1-4
cdr3_nt: TGTGCCAGCAGCCAAGATTGGAGAGCGGGAGTTCGCGACGAGCAGTACTTC; cdr3_aa: CASSQDWRAGVRDEQYF; d_call: TRBD2; v_call: TRBV3-1/TRBV3-2; clone_size: .; j_call: TRBJ2-7
cdr3_nt: TGTGCCACGCTAACATTTATGGGGGGTACCTACAATGAGCAGTTCTTC; cdr3_aa: CATLTFMGGTYNEQFF; d_call: .; v_call: TRBV27; clone_size: .; j_call: TRBJ2-1
cdr3_nt: TGTGCCAGCAGCTTAGCAGGGGGCGACACCGGGGAGCTGTTTTTT; cdr3_aa: CASSLAGGDTGELFF; d_call: TRBD1; v_call: TRBV7-2; clone_size: .; j_call: TRBJ2-2
cdr3_nt: TGTGCCAGCAGCTTAGGCGGGTCCGGGAATGAGCAGTTCTTC; cdr3_aa: CASSLGGSGNEQFF; d_call: .; v_call: TRBV7-2; clone_size: .; j_call: TRBJ2-1
cdr3_nt: TGTGCCAGCAGCCCCCAGACAGGGGAAGATGAAAAACTGTTTTTT; cdr3_aa: CASSPQTGEDEKLFF; d_call: TRBD1; v_call: TRBV9; clone_size: .; j_call: TRBJ1-4
cdr3_nt: TGCGCCAGCAGCCAAGAAGGGGCGGGACAAGAGACCCAGTACTTC; cdr3_aa: CASSQEGAGQETQYF; d_call: .; v_call: TRBV4-1; clone_size: .; j_call: TRBJ2-5
cdr3_nt: TGTGCCAGCAGCGTAGGACAGGGAGGTGGAAACACCATATATTTT; cdr3_aa: CASSVGQGGGNTIYF; d_call: TRBD1; v_call: TRBV9; clone_size: .; j_call: TRBJ1-3
cdr3_nt: TGTGCCAGCAGCTCGGGCGCGGGTGAGGGAAATCAGCCCCAGCATTTT; cdr3_aa: CASSSGAGEGNQPQHF; d_call: .; v_call: TRBV5-7; clone_size: .; j_call: TRBJ1-5